The rows below give T cell receptor beta chains drawn from one sample of a study of identical twins. From the 5' RACE reads, TCRdb called clonotypes with MiXCR, one entry per CDR3 protein. The repertoire has around 500,000 distinct CDR3 sequences, around 14% of them found once; the top ten carry about 0.52%. This same sample was also taken into another study, of yellow fever vaccine responses in identical twins.

Material: CD4+ T cells sorted from blood. These receptors were obtained from a woman aged 18-30 years in good health. Both conserved end residues are part of each CDR3. D genes are given only for firm matches. Only some rows state a clone size, as once, few, many or a class for expanded clones.

CDR3: CASSQGRQEGNQPQHF; DNA: TGTGCCAGCAGCCAGGGTCGTCAGGAAGGAAATCAGCCCCAGCATTTT; D: -; V: TRBV4-2; J: TRBJ1-5; size: few
CDR3: CASSFGLFGQMSYEQYF; DNA: TGCGCCAGCAGCTTCGGTCTTTTTGGACAGATGTCCTACGAGCAGTACTTC; D: -; V: TRBV5-1; J: TRBJ2-7; size: -
CDR3: CASSQDPSHSYEQYF; DNA: TGTGCCAGCAGCCAAGATCCCAGCCACTCCTACGAGCAGTACTTC; D: -; V: TRBV3-1; J: TRBJ2-7; size: few
CDR3: CASSTQAGRGQETQYF; DNA: TGTGCCAGCAGCACACAAGCGGGGAGGGGCCAAGAGACCCAGTACTTC; D: TRBD2; V: TRBV7-2; J: TRBJ2-5; size: few
CDR3: CASSVSSSDTQYF; DNA: TGTGCCAGCAGTGTGTCTAGCTCAGATACGCAGTATTTT; D: -; V: TRBV2; J: TRBJ2-3; size: few
CDR3: CASSLGQKNYEQYF; DNA: TGTGCCAGCAGCTTAGGACAAAAAAACTACGAGCAGTACTTC; D: -; V: TRBV7-9; J: TRBJ2-7; size: -
CDR3: CASSLPEGGELFF; DNA: TGCGCCAGCAGCCTACCGGAGGGCGGGGAGCTGTTTTTT; D: -; V: TRBV4-3; J: TRBJ2-2; size: many
CDR3: CSARSLGLSSYNEQFF; DNA: TGCAGTGCTAGATCCTTGGGGTTGAGCTCCTACAATGAGCAGTTCTTC; D: -; V: TRBV20-1; J: TRBJ2-1; size: few
CDR3: CSARAARVTNYGYTF; DNA: TGCAGTGCTAGAGCCGCGAGGGTCACTAACTATGGCTACACCTTC; D: -; V: TRBV20-1; J: TRBJ1-2; size: -
CDR3: CASSGGQGIANEQYF; DNA: TGTGCCAGCAGTGGCGGACAGGGGATAGCTAACGAGCAGTACTTC; D: TRBD1; V: TRBV6-1; J: TRBJ2-7; size: once
CDR3: CASSQTTPAREQYF; DNA: TGTGCCAGCAGCCAGACGACACCCGCTCGCGAGCAGTACTTC; D: -; V: TRBV3-1; J: TRBJ2-7; size: few
CDR3: CASSPGTTEQYF; DNA: TGTGCCAGCAGCCCTGGGACGACCGAGCAGTACTTC; D: -; V: TRBV7-9; J: TRBJ2-7; size: -
CDR3: CSAKEGALATRSYNEQFF; DNA: TGCAGTGCCAAGGAAGGAGCGTTAGCGACACGCTCCTACAATGAGCAGTTCTTC; D: -; V: TRBV20-1; J: TRBJ2-1; size: -
CDR3: CASSSSTELGELFF; DNA: TGTGCCAGCAGCTCCAGCACAGAACTAGGGGAGCTGTTTTTT; D: -; V: TRBV7-2; J: TRBJ2-2; size: many
CDR3: CASSQDRDRDNQETQYF; DNA: TGTGCCAGCAGCCAAGACCGGGACAGGGATAACCAAGAGACCCAGTACTTC; D: TRBD1; V: TRBV4-2; J: TRBJ2-5; size: -
CDR3: CASSSPQGGGTTDTQYF; DNA: TGTGCCAGCAGCTCCCCCCAGGGGGGGGGGACCACAGATACGCAGTATTTT; D: -; V: TRBV7-9; J: TRBJ2-3; size: -
CDR3: CASSPPSQGREETQYF; DNA: TGTGCCAGCTCACCACCCTCACAGGGCCGGGAAGAGACCCAGTACTTC; D: -; V: TRBV18; J: TRBJ2-5; size: -
CDR3: CASTRSVNNSPLHF; DNA: TGTGCCAGCACGAGGTCGGTCAATAATTCACCCCTCCACTTT; D: -; V: TRBV12-3/TRBV12-4; J: TRBJ1-6; size: many
CDR3: CASSLSSGSSYEQYF; DNA: TGCGCCAGCAGCCTTTCTAGCGGGAGCTCCTACGAGCAGTACTTC; D: TRBD2; V: TRBV5-1; J: TRBJ2-7; size: few
CDR3: CASISGTSGTLAKNIQYF; DNA: TGTGCCAGCATCTCCGGGACTAGCGGGACTCTAGCCAAAAACATTCAGTACTTC; D: TRBD2; V: TRBV28; J: TRBJ2-4; size: -
CDR3: CASSLSQTSFPPRAQETQYF; DNA: TGCGCCAGCAGCTTGAGTCAAACTAGCTTTCCACCACGAGCACAAGAGACCCAGTACTTC; D: -; V: TRBV5-1; J: TRBJ2-5; size: many
CDR3: CASSKRALRGEQFF; DNA: TGTGCCAGCAGCAAGAGGGCCTTGCGGGGTGAGCAGTTCTTC; D: -; V: TRBV21-1; J: TRBJ2-1; size: many
CDR3: CASSYDRNSGNTIYF; DNA: TGTGCCAGCAGTTACGACAGGAACTCTGGAAACACCATATATTTT; D: -; V: TRBV6-5; J: TRBJ1-3; size: few
CDR3: CASRSETKSYNEQFF; DNA: TGTGCCAGCAGGAGCGAGACTAAATCCTACAATGAGCAGTTCTTC; D: -; V: TRBV2; J: TRBJ2-1; size: few
CDR3: CASSLAGLAEQYF; DNA: TGTGCCAGCAGTTTAGCCGGACTCGCTGAGCAGTACTTC; D: -; V: TRBV12-3/TRBV12-4; J: TRBJ2-7; size: -
CDR3: CAITEREGYEQYF; DNA: TGTGCCATCACCGAGCGGGAGGGCTACGAGCAGTACTTC; D: TRBD2; V: TRBV10-3; J: TRBJ2-7; size: -
CDR3: CSATRERGYEQYF; DNA: TGCAGTGCAACCCGGGAGAGGGGCTACGAGCAGTACTTC; D: -; V: TRBV20-1; J: TRBJ2-7; size: -
CDR3: CASSLDRGDPGNTIYF; DNA: TGTGCCAGCAGCCTCGATAGAGGGGATCCTGGAAACACCATATATTTT; D: -; V: TRBV4-2; J: TRBJ1-3; size: -
CDR3: CASSEYPLDSGGPQETQYF; DNA: TGTGCCAGCAGCGAATACCCCCTGGATAGCGGGGGGCCCCAAGAGACCCAGTACTTC; D: TRBD2; V: TRBV11-2; J: TRBJ2-5; size: few
CDR3: CSVVAGGNTEAFF; DNA: TGCAGCGTTGTCGCAGGAGGGAACACTGAAGCTTTCTTT; D: -; V: TRBV29-1; J: TRBJ1-1; size: -
CDR3: CASSFEGATGELFF; DNA: TGTGCCAGCAGTTTCGAGGGGGCGACCGGGGAGCTGTTTTTT; D: TRBD1; V: TRBV27; J: TRBJ2-2; size: many